A single sample gave rise to the 3 T cell receptor beta chains below, sequenced in a study of T cell repertoires in cytomegalovirus infection. Each CDR3 protein is one row after TCRdb ran MiXCR on the reads. The profile covers approximately 170,000 distinct CDR3 sequences, with about an eighth appearing a single time and more than 20% taken by the ten largest. The sequenced sample was PBMCs. The receptors here all came from a human donor in good health (CMV status not recorded). Some clones in this sample may be carry-over from other donors' samples.

V and J are TRBV19 and TRBJ1-1, with D hard to call. V was trimmed by 3 bases and J by 4 bases, leaving 12 bases between them. The CDR3 consists of 14 residues. Germline V gene lookup returns CDR1 LNHDA and CDR2 SQIVND (reference sequence). The CDR3 nucleotides are TGTGCCAGTAGTATCGCGGCTTGGGTCACTGAAGCTTTCTTT. Amino acid sequence: CASSIAAWVTEAFF.

This clonotype appeared many times. The chain couples TRBV11-2 to TRBJ1-1; 7 bases fit TRBD1. This CDR3 has 15 amino acids. J was trimmed by 4 bases and V by 3 bases; bases with no gene match: 8. Germline V gives CDR1 SGHAT, CDR2 FQNNGV. The CDR3 DNA is TGTGCCAGCAGCTTTACAGGGGTAGACGGCACTGAAGCTTTCTTT. This codes for CASSFTGVDGTEAFF.

This clonotype has ten or more counts. A junction boundary mismatches the germline segment, possibly from a read error. The chain carries TRBV28 and TRBJ1-1, with D perhaps TRBD1 (6 bases). The CDR3 runs 13 residues. In germline, CDR1 is MDHEN, CDR2 SYDVKM. The CDR3 is CAGRGGTNTEAFF. Written as DNA, the CDR3 is TGTGCCGGCAGGGGCGGAACTAACACTGAAGCTTTCTTT.